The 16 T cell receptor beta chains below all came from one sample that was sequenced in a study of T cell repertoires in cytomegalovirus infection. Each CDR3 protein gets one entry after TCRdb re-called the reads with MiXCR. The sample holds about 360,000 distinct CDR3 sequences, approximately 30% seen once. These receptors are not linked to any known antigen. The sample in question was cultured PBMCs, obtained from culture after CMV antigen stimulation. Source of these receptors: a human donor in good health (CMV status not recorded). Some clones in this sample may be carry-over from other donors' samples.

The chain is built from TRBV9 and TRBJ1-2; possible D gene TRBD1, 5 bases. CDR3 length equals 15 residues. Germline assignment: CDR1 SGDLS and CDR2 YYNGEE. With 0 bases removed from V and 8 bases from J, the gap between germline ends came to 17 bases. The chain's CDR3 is CASSVEGSLRGGYTF. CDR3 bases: TGTGCCAGCAGCGTAGAAGGCTCTCTTAGGGGAGGCTACACCTTC.

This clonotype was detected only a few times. The CDR3: CASSPQRNEQFF. In DNA form, the CDR3 reads TGTGCCAGCAGCCCCCAACGCAATGAGCAGTTCTTC. The genes are TRBV7-2 and TRBJ2-1; D is ambiguous. Trimming pared 5 bases from V and 6 bases from J, leaving 8 bases between. This CDR3 is 12 amino acids long. Per the germline V gene, CDR1 is SGHTA and CDR2 is FQGNSA.

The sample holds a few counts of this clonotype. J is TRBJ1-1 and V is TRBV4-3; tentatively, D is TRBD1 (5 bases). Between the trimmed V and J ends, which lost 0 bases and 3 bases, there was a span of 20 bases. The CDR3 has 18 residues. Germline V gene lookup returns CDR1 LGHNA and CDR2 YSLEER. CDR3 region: CASSQDLEGIGLDTEAFF. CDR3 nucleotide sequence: TGCGCCAGCAGCCAAGATTTAGAGGGGATTGGGCTGGACACTGAAGCTTTCTTT.

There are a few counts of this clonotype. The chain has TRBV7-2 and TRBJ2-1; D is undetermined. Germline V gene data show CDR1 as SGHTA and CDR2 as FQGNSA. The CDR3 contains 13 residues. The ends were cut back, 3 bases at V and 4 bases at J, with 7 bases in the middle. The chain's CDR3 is CASSFDPYNEQFF. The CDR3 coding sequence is TGTGCCAGCAGCTTCGACCCATACAATGAGCAGTTCTTC.

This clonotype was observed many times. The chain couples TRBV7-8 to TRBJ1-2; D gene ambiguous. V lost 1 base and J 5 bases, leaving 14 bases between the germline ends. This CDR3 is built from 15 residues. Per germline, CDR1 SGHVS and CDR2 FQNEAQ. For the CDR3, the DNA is TGTGCCAGCAGCTTAGTCGGGTGGGCGGAGTATGGCTACACCTTC. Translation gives CASSLVGWAEYGYTF.

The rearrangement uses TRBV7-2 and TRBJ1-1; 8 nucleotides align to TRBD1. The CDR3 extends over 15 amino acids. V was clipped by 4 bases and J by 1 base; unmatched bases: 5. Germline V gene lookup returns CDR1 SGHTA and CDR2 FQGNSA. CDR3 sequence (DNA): TGTGCCAGCAGCTACTCCGGGACAGGGAACACTGAAGCTTTCTTT. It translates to CASSYSGTGNTEAFF.

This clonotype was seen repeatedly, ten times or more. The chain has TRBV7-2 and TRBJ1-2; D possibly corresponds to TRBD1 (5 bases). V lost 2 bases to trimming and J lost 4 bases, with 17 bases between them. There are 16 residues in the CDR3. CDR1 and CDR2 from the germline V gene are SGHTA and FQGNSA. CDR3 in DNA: TGTGCCAGCAGCTTACTGAGGCCCCCAGGGATCTATGGCTACACCTTC. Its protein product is CASSLLRPPGIYGYTF.

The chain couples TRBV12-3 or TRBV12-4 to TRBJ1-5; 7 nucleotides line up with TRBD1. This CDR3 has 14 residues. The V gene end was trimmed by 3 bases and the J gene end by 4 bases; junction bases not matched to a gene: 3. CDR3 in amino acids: CASSFGTANQPQHF. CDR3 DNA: TGTGCCAGCAGTTTTGGGACAGCTAATCAGCCCCAGCATTTT.

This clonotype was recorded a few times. As DNA, the CDR3 is TGTGCCAGTAGACCTTCTCGCGGGGAGCTGTTTTTT. Amino acid sequence: CASRPSRGELFF. This chain joins TRBV19 and TRBJ2-2, with D hard to call. The CDR3 spans 12 residues. Trimming shortened V by 6 bases and J by 7 bases, and 9 bases separated the two germline ends. Germline assignment: CDR1 LNHDA and CDR2 SQIVND (reference sequence).

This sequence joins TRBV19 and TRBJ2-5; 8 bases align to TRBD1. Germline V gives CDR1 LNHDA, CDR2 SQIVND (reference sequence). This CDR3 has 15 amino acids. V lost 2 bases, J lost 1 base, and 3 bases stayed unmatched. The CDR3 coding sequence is TGTGCCAGTAGTATACACAGGGGGACCCAAGAGACCCAGTACTTC. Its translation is CASSIHRGTQETQYF.

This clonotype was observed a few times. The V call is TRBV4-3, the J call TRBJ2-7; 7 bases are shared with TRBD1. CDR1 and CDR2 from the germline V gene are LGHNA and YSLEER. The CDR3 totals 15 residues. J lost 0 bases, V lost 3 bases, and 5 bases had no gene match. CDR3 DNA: TGCGCCAGCAGCCACGATAGGACAGGCTCCTACGAGCAGTACTTC. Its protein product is CASSHDRTGSYEQYF.

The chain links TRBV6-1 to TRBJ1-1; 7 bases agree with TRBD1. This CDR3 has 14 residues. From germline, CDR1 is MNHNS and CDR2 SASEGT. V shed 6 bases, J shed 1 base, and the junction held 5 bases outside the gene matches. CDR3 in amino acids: CASRTGEGNTEAFF. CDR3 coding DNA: TGTGCCAGCAGAACAGGGGAAGGGAACACTGAAGCTTTCTTT.

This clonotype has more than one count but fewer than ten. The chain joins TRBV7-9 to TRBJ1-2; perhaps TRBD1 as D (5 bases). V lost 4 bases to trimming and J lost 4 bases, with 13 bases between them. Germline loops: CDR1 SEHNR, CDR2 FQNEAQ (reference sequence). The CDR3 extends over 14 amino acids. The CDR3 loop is CASSSGRGFYGYTF. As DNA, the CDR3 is TGTGCCAGCAGCTCCGGCCGGGGGTTCTATGGCTACACCTTC.

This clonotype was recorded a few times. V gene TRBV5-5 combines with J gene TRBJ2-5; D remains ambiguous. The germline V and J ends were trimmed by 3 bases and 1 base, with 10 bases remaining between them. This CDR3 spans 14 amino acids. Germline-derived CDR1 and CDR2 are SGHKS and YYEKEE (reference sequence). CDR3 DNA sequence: TGTGCCAGCAGCTCTGACGGTACCCAAGAGACCCAGTACTTC. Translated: CASSSDGTQETQYF.

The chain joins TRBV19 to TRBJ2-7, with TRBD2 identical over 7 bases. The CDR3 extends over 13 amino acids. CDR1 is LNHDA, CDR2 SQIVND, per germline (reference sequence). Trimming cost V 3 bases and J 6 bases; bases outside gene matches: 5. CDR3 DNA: TGTGCCAGTAGTATGGTGTCGGGAGGCGAGCAGTACGTC. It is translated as CASSMVSGGEQYV.

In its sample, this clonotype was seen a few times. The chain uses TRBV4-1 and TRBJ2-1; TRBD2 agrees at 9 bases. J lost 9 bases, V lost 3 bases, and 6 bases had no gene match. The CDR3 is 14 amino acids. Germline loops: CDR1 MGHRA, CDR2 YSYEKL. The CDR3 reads CASSQRGGTGEQFF. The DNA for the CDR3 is TGCGCCAGCAGCCAGCGGGGGGGAACGGGTGAGCAGTTCTTC.